This T cell receptor beta chain emerged from a study of T-cell reconstitution after alpha-beta-depleted transplantation in children. Whole-study results and caveats: In some patients, recipient T cells and intrathymic progenitors surviving conditioning explained high day-60 diversity.

For TCRbeta, the library was prepared with unique molecular identifiers. From the PCR reads, TCRdb called clonotypes with MiXCR, one entry per CDR3 protein. The sample yields roughly 350,000 distinct CDR3 sequences, around 15% seen once. CDR1 and CDR2 (germline): SGHRS, YFSETQ. This CDR3 comprises 16 residues. The germline V and J ends were trimmed by 4 bases and 2 bases, with 13 bases remaining between them. A note on this clonotype: What it binds is not known.

The chain combines TRBV5-1 with TRBJ2-6, with D uncertain. The sequences come from PBMCs, mostly from graft donor cells, collected 360 days after TCRalphabeta/CD19-depleted stem cell transplant. This TCR was recovered from a male patient between 2 and 9 years old who had a stem cell transplant for acute lymphoblastic leukemia, so the T cells may come from the graft donor. The CDR3 loop is CASSLGESTGANVLTF. For the CDR3, the DNA is TGCGCCAGCAGCCTCGGCGAATCGACTGGGGCCAACGTCCTGACTTTC.